The 31 T cell receptor beta chains below were found in one sample sequenced in a study of response to subunit inactivated influenza vaccine. One entry per CDR3 protein results from TCRdb running MiXCR on the RT-PCR reads. Among roughly 620,000 distinct CDR3 sequences listed, about 10% were seen once. The sample also formed part of further work on T cells expressing NK-cell markers. From that second work: With UMIs, 5'RACE template switching was used to make TCR beta cDNA.

The source was PBMCs from blood, collected on the day of vaccination. These receptors all come from a man in his fifties who received an inactivated influenza vaccine.

The sample holds a few counts of this clonotype. The CDR3 spells CASSFPSSYEQYF. As DNA, the CDR3 is TGTGCCAGCAGCTTTCCCTCCTCCTACGAGCAGTACTTC. The J gene is TRBJ2-7, the V gene TRBV7-2; unclear D gene. Per the germline V gene, CDR1 is SGHTA and CDR2 is FQGNSA. The CDR3 length is 13 residues. Trimming took 3 bases from V and 0 from J, leaving 6 bases between them. Drawing the rest from reference TRBV7-2 and TRBJ2-7, the complete variable domain is GAGVSQSPSNKVTEKGKDVELRCDPISGHTALYWYRQSLGQGLEFLIYFQGNSAPDKSGLPSDRFSAERTGGSVSTLTIQRTQQEDSAVYLCASSFPSSYEQYFGPGTRLTVT.

V and J are TRBV6-2 or TRBV6-3 and TRBJ2-7; D is uncertain. V was cut by 2 bases and J by 6 bases, with 11 bases left in between. Germline CDR1 and CDR2: MNHEY and SVGEGT. CDR3 length: 13 residues. The CDR3 region has the DNA TGTGCCAGCAGTTACGTTTTGGGTACCGAGCAGTACTTC. It yields the protein CASSYVLGTEQYF.

The V gene is TRBV7-2, the J gene TRBJ2-7, with 7 positions matching TRBD2. This CDR3 has 14 amino acids. CDR1 is SGHTA and CDR2 is FQGNSA in the germline V gene. V lost 3 bases and J lost 5; bases outside the gene matches: 7. This CDR3 is CASSLMGLKNEQYF. The CDR3 coding sequence is TGTGCCAGCAGCTTGATGGGACTAAAAAACGAGCAGTACTTC.

This chain connects TRBV3-1 to TRBJ2-7; 10 bases fit TRBD2. V gave up 0 bases and J gave up 2 bases; unmatched junction bases: 10. CDR1 and CDR2 from the germline V gene are LGHDT and YNNKEL (reference sequence). The CDR3 covers 18 residues. The CDR3 coding sequence is TGTGCCAGCAGCCAAGAAGTGTCTAGCGGGGGCAGCGCCTACGAGCAGTACTTC. Its protein is CASSQEVSSGGSAYEQYF.

The chain carries TRBV5-1 and TRBJ1-5; a weak D match, TRBD1 (6 bases). The V end lost 1 base, the J end lost 2 bases, and 16 bases lay between the germline ends. CDR1 and CDR2 from the germline V gene are SGHRS and YFSETQ. CDR3 length: 17 amino acids. The CDR3 loop is CASSLLPTGPGNQPQHF. CDR3 DNA: TGCGCCAGCAGCTTGCTTCCTACAGGGCCCGGCAATCAGCCCCAGCATTTT.

This clonotype has more than one count but fewer than ten. The chain employs TRBV5-6 and TRBJ2-7; 9 bases are shared with TRBD1. CDR1 is SGHDT, CDR2 YYEEEE, per germline. Trimming removed 4 bases from V and 4 bases from J; junction bases left unmatched: 6. This CDR3 region has 14 residues. This chain's CDR3 is CASSTGTGRYEQYF. CDR3 in DNA: TGTGCCAGCAGCACCGGGACAGGGAGGTACGAGCAGTACTTC.

The genes are TRBV12-3 or TRBV12-4 and TRBJ2-4, with 9 bases lining up with TRBD2. CDR3 size: 14 residues. Losses at the gene ends were 3 bases for V and 7 bases for J; bases not matched to a gene: 4. The CDR3 DNA sequence: TGTGCCAGCAGTTTGCGGGGGGGCCCGAACATTCAGTACTTC. This encodes CASSLRGGPNIQYF.

With respect to this clonotype: A much bigger clone sits one base away, suggesting this may be a read error. The chain couples TRBV6-2 or TRBV6-3 to TRBJ2-1, with 7 bases aligning to TRBD2. Germline-derived CDR1 and CDR2 are MNHEY and SVGEGT. The CDR3 covers 16 residues. CDR3 bases: TGTGCCAGCAGTTATTGGCTAGCGGAATTCTACAATGAGCAGTCCTTC. Protein sequence: CASSYWLAEFYNEQSF.

The chain is built from TRBV3-1 and TRBJ2-2; perhaps TRBD2 as D (6 bases). V lost 4 bases, J lost 6 bases, and 9 bases lay in between. Germline CDR1 is LGHDT and CDR2 is YNNKEL (reference sequence). There are 13 residues in the CDR3. CDR3 region: CASSPRRAGELFF. The CDR3 DNA follows: TGTGCCAGCAGCCCCAGGAGGGCCGGGGAGCTGTTTTTT.

The chain couples TRBV4-1 to TRBJ2-2; no definite D call. V shed 0 bases and J shed 7 bases, with 15 bases lying between them. The CDR3 runs to 16 residues. Looked up from germline, CDR1 is MGHRA and CDR2 is YSYEKL. The CDR3 region is CASSQDSTVVNGELFF. DNA for the CDR3: TGCGCCAGCAGCCAAGATTCTACAGTGGTAAACGGGGAGCTGTTTTTT.

The chain links TRBV28 to TRBJ2-1; D is possibly TRBD1 or TRBD2 (6 bases each). The CDR3 consists of 14 residues. V was trimmed by 8 bases and J by 10 bases, leaving 21 bases between them. Germline V CDR1 and CDR2: MDHEN, SYDVKM. CDR3 sequence (DNA): TGTGCCAGCCGACCGGGGGCATTAAATGTAGAGCAGTTCTTC. Its protein product is CASRPGALNVEQFF.

The chain couples TRBV7-9 to TRBJ2-7; perhaps TRBD2 as D (5 bases). Trimming removed 1 base at V and 5 bases at J, with 15 bases between. Germline CDR1 SEHNR, CDR2 FQNEAQ (reference sequence). The CDR3 has 15 residues. This CDR3 reads CASSLDSRGYHEQYF. The CDR3 DNA is TGTGCCAGCAGCTTAGACTCACGGGGTTACCACGAGCAGTACTTC. Looking up the rest from reference TRBV7-9 and TRBJ2-7 gives the full variable domain: DTGVSQNPRHKITKRGQNVTFRCDPISEHNRLYWYRQTLGQGPEFLTYFQNEAQLEKSRLLSDRFSAERPKGSFSTLEIQRTEQGDSAMYLCASSLDSRGYHEQYFGPGTRLTVT.

This clonotype was found a few times. The genes are TRBV7-9 and TRBJ2-1, with 9 positions matching TRBD2. V lost 3 bases to trimming and J lost 7 bases; unmatched junction nucleotides: 7. This CDR3 has 15 residues. Germline CDR1 is SEHNR and CDR2 is FQNEAQ (reference sequence). In DNA form, the CDR3 reads TGTGCCAGCAGCTTTTCGAGTAGCGGGAGTAATGAGCAGTTCTTC. Amino acids: CASSFSSSGSNEQFF.

This clonotype has more than one count but fewer than ten. The chain uses TRBV6-4 and TRBJ1-2; the match to TRBD1 covers 10 bases. The V gene's germline CDR1 is MRHNA and CDR2 SNTAGT. The CDR3 consists of 16 residues. V shed 6 bases, J shed 3 bases, and the junction held 10 bases outside the gene matches. CDR3: CASSGQGVSGDYGYTF. DNA for the CDR3: TGTGCCAGCAGCGGACAGGGGGTGTCGGGGGACTATGGCTACACCTTC.

This sequence joins TRBV4-3 and TRBJ2-1, with a weak D call TRBD1 (6 bases). V shed 0 bases and J shed 8 bases, with 20 bases lying between them. The germline V gene encodes CDR1 LGHNA and CDR2 YSLEER. The CDR3 covers 17 residues. CDR3 coding DNA: TGCGCCAGCAGCCAAGAAATATCTTGGGCAGGGGCCGATGAGCAGTTCTTC. This gives the protein CASSQEISWAGADEQFF.

In this sample, this clonotype turned up many times. Germline and junction disagree at one end, which may indicate a read error. This sequence joins TRBV7-7 and TRBJ2-7, with D possibly being TRBD2 (6 bases). CDR1 is SSHAT, CDR2 FNYEAQ, per germline (reference sequence). The CDR3 contains 15 residues. The CDR3 loop reads CASSLRASEDYEQYF. The CDR3 DNA is TGTGCTAGCAGCTTAAGGGCTAGCGAAGACTACGAGCAGTACTTC.

This clonotype was counted between two and nine times. The gene calls are TRBV27 and TRBJ2-5; possible D gene TRBD2, 7 bases. The germline gives CDR1 MNHEY, CDR2 SMNVEV (reference sequence). The CDR3 runs to 14 residues. The CDR3 spells CASGGPTDRETQYF. In DNA, the CDR3 is TGTGCTTCCGGGGGGCCCACCGATAGAGAGACCCAGTACTTC.

The chain joins TRBV7-8 to TRBJ2-7, with 7 nucleotides matching TRBD1. The length of the CDR3 is 15 residues. After removal of 6 bases from V and 1 base from J, the junction contained 9 bases not matched to a gene. Germline CDR1 reads SGHVS; CDR2 reads FQNEAQ. CDR3 region: CASSPGTEQSYEQYF. The CDR3 DNA reads TGTGCCAGCAGTCCCGGGACAGAACAATCCTACGAGCAGTACTTC.

V is TRBV6-1 and J is TRBJ1-2; D not resolved. CDR3 length equals 12 residues. Germline CDR1 and CDR2: MNHNS and SASEGT. V lost 4 bases and J lost 6, with 9 bases in between. The CDR3 sequence is CASSGHSDGYTF. For the CDR3, the DNA is TGTGCCAGCAGTGGCCATTCCGATGGCTACACCTTC.

The V gene is TRBV20-1, the J gene TRBJ1-2; 9 nucleotides agree with TRBD1. Trimming cost V 6 bases and J 4 bases; bases outside gene matches: 9. Germline V gene data show CDR1 as DFQATT and CDR2 as SNEGSKA (reference sequence). CDR3 length: 14 amino acids. Here the CDR3 reads CSARGDRVVYGYTF. CDR3 DNA: TGCAGTGCGCGGGGGGACAGGGTTGTCTATGGCTACACCTTC.

The gene calls are TRBV7-2 and TRBJ2-3; D uncertain. The V gene lost 5 bases and the J gene lost 1 base, with 13 bases spanning the gap. There are 15 residues in the CDR3. Germline CDR1 is SGHTA and CDR2 is FQGNSA. The CDR3 bases are TGTGCCAGCAGCCTCGGACCTGCTGGCACAGATACGCAGTATTTT. It is translated as CASSLGPAGTDTQYF.

This clonotype was counted only a few times. Here the CDR3 reads CATTQPPEEQYF. The CDR3 DNA sequence: TGTGCCACCACTCAACCCCCGGAGGAGCAGTACTTC. The V and J genes are TRBV6-6 and TRBJ2-7; D is undetermined. V dropped 10 bases and J dropped 7 bases, with 17 bases sitting between them. CDR3 length: 12 amino acids. From germline, CDR1 is MNHNY and CDR2 SVGAGI (reference sequence).

The gene calls are TRBV14 and TRBJ2-5; the match to TRBD2 covers 10 bases. CDR1 is SGHDN and CDR2 is FVKESK in the germline V gene. The CDR3 has 17 amino acids. V lost 0 bases and J lost 3; bases outside the gene matches: 7. The CDR3 DNA reads as TGTGCCAGCAGCCAAGATCTCAGTAGCGGGAGGAAAGAGACCCAGTACTTC. This translates into CASSQDLSSGRKETQYF. The variable domain in full, completed from reference TRBV14 and TRBJ2-5, reads EAGVTQFPSHSVIEKGQTVTLRCDPISGHDNLYWYRRVMGKEIKFLLHFVKESKQDESGMPNNRFLAERTGGTYSTLKVQPAELEDSGVYFCASSQDLSSGRKETQYFGPGTRLLVL.

The chain joins TRBV4-2 to TRBJ1-2; tentatively, D is TRBD1 (5 bases). V was trimmed by 1 base and J by 6 bases, leaving 15 bases between them. The CDR3 spans 15 residues. The germline CDR1 and CDR2 sequences are LGHNA and YNFKEQ. CDR3: CASSQAPRDAHGYTF. The CDR3 DNA follows: TGTGCCAGCAGCCAAGCCCCCAGGGATGCTCATGGCTACACCTTC.

This clonotype was seen more than once but under ten times. V and J are TRBV12-3 or TRBV12-4 and TRBJ2-6; 9 bases line up with TRBD1. The CDR3 has 16 residues. V trimming: 5 bases; J trimming: 4 bases; junction bases outside the gene matches: 6. The CDR3 here is CASSHGTGSGANVLTF. The DNA for the CDR3 is TGTGCCAGCAGTCATGGGACAGGGTCCGGGGCCAACGTCCTGACTTTC.

In its sample, this clonotype was seen many times. The V call is TRBV27, the J call TRBJ2-7, with D unclear. CDR3 length: 16 residues. Germline V gene lookup returns CDR1 MNHEY and CDR2 SMNVEV (reference sequence). Trimming left V 5 bases short and J 0 bases short, with 17 bases between. CDR3 residues: CASSPTPTGFSYEQYF. Here the CDR3 DNA reads TGTGCCAGCAGTCCAACCCCCACTGGGTTCTCCTACGAGCAGTACTTC.

This clonotype was detected many times. This sequence joins TRBV5-1 and TRBJ1-1, with TRBD1 identical over 10 bases. CDR1 is SGHRS and CDR2 is YFSETQ in the germline V gene. The CDR3 length is 16 residues. After removal of 4 bases from V and 0 bases from J, the junction contained 6 bases not matched to a gene. The CDR3 DNA reads as TGCGCCAGCAGCATAAGGACAGGGGGTATGAACACTGAAGCTTTCTTT. Translated: CASSIRTGGMNTEAFF.

In DNA, the CDR3 is TGTGCCAGCAAGGAGCGGATGAACACTGAAGCTTTCTTT. This gives the protein CASKERMNTEAFF. The chain joins TRBV2 to TRBJ1-1, with D unresolved. V was clipped by 7 bases and J by 0 bases, with 9 bases between them. The CDR3 runs to 13 residues. Per germline, CDR1 SNHLY and CDR2 FYNNEI.

The chain is built from TRBV6-5 and TRBJ2-1, with TRBD2 matching 13 bases. CDR1 and CDR2 (germline): MNHEY, SVGAGI. V shed 1 base and J 10 bases; nucleotides not matched to a gene: 7. The CDR3 runs to 16 residues. The CDR3 region is CASSYLLAGGVREQFF. CDR3 bases: TGTGCCAGCAGTTACTTACTAGCGGGAGGGGTTCGGGAGCAGTTCTTC.

This clonotype has a count of ten or more. V usage is TRBV27 and J usage is TRBJ1-6; the D is unclear. The germline V gene has CDR1 MNHEY and CDR2 SMNVEV (reference sequence). The CDR3 contains 15 residues. The V end was cut by 3 bases, the J end by 7 bases, with 13 bases between. Written as DNA, the CDR3 is TGTGCCAGCAGTTTTGGGGTGAAAGGGAATTCACCCCTCCACTTT. Protein sequence: CASSFGVKGNSPLHF.

The V call is TRBV6-2 or TRBV6-3, the J call TRBJ2-5, with a possible D match to TRBD2 (5 bases). The CDR3 runs to 15 residues. Germline CDR1 MNHEY, CDR2 SVGEGT. Trimming removed 0 bases at V and 1 base at J, with 9 bases between. Here the CDR3 DNA reads TGTGCCAGCAGTTACTCCGGGATATCCCAAGAGACCCAGTACTTC. It translates to CASSYSGISQETQYF.